What follows are 11 T cell receptor beta chains derived from one specimen sequenced in a study of blood T cell repertoires in COVID-19. Some clones are missing from TCRdb's copy, which holds only in-frame ones; the method was immunoSEQ multiplex PCR. The sample consists of 100,000 to 150,000 clones, 86% of them appearing once. The specimen sequenced was peripheral blood. Source of these receptors: a human donor in a cohort sampled during active COVID-19.

The chain recombines TRBV7-8 with TRBJ1-3; 10 nucleotides align to TRBD1. V shed 1 base, J shed 1 base, and the junction held 7 bases outside the gene matches. The CDR3 spans 18 residues. CDR1 is SGHVS and CDR2 is FQNEAQ in the germline V gene. CDR3 nucleotide sequence: TGTGCCAGCAGCTTAGGGACAGGGGGGCCTTTTTCTGGAAACACCATATATTTT. Its translation: CASSLGTGGPFSGNTIYF.

The J gene is TRBJ1-5, the V gene TRBV19, with D possibly being TRBD1 (6 bases). The V end lost 11 bases, the J end lost 6 bases, and 17 bases lay between the germline ends. Per the germline V gene, CDR1 is LNHDA and CDR2 is SQIVND (reference sequence). The CDR3 loop spans 13 amino acids. CDR3 in amino acids: CASTLQGAQPQHF. The CDR3 DNA reads TGTGCCTCGACCCTACAGGGCGCTCAGCCCCAGCATTTT. Looking up the rest from reference TRBV19 and TRBJ1-5 gives the full variable domain: DGGITQSPKYLFRKEGQNVTLSCEQNLNHDAMYWYRQDPGQGLRLIYYSQIVNDFQKGDIAEGYSVSREKKESFPLTVTSAQKNPTAFYLCASTLQGAQPQHFGDGTRLSIL.

J is TRBJ2-2 and V is TRBV9; D is uncertain. Germline values: CDR1 SGDLS, CDR2 YYNGEE. V lost 0 bases and J 6 bases, leaving 6 bases between the germline ends. The CDR3 covers 13 residues. The CDR3 DNA is TGTGCCAGCAGCGTAGATTCCGCCGGGGAGCTGTTTTTT. This translates into CASSVDSAGELFF.

The chain has TRBV10-1 and TRBJ2-1, with a weak D call TRBD2 (6 bases). Trimming took off 5 bases at V and 4 bases at J, with 12 bases between the two ends. The CDR3 is 14 amino acids. Germline assignment: CDR1 WNHNN and CDR2 SYGVQD (reference sequence). DNA for the CDR3: TGCGCCAGCAGTCCCGGGACTTTGTACAATGAGCAGTTCTTC. This gives the protein CASSPGTLYNEQFF.

V is TRBV6-5 and J is TRBJ2-1, with a weak D call TRBD1 (6 bases). The CDR3 covers 15 residues. The V gene's germline CDR1 is MNHEY and CDR2 SVGAGI. The V end lost 7 bases, the J end lost 4 bases, and 17 bases lay between the germline ends. Here the CDR3 DNA reads TGTGCCAGCATCCCTACAAGGCAGGGGTACAATGAGCAGTTCTTC. As protein: CASIPTRQGYNEQFF.

The V call is TRBV6-5, the J call TRBJ2-1; perhaps TRBD1 as D (6 bases). Trimming took 4 bases from V and 7 from J, leaving 17 bases between them. Looked up from germline, CDR1 is MNHEY and CDR2 is SVGAGI. The CDR3 extends over 15 amino acids. CDR3: CASSSQGTLANEQFF. CDR3 sequence (DNA): TGTGCCAGCAGTTCGCAGGGGACCCTGGCTAATGAGCAGTTCTTC.

This clone was seen repeatedly, ten times or more. The J gene is TRBJ1-5, the V gene TRBV6-5; maybe TRBD1 (5 bases). In germline, CDR1 is MNHEY, CDR2 SVGAGI. V gave up 2 bases and J gave up 1 base, with 6 bases separating them. There are 14 residues in the CDR3. CDR3 DNA sequence: TGTGCCAGCAGTTACCAGGGAAGCAATCAGCCCCAGCATTTT. Translated: CASSYQGSNQPQHF.

This clone was seen only once. V usage is TRBV7-9 and J usage is TRBJ2-5; TRBD1 might be the D (7 bases). Trimming cost V 8 bases and J 7 bases, with 35 bases left between them. The CDR3 is 19 residues long. Germline CDR1 and CDR2: SEHNR and FQNEAQ (reference sequence). The chain's CDR3 is CASDKLTSQEGASRGTQYF. The CDR3, as DNA: TGTGCCAGCGACAAGCTTACGTCCCAGGAGGGGGCCAGTCGTGGGACCCAGTACTTC.

This clone was recorded once. This chain links TRBV7-3 with TRBJ2-1, with D tentatively TRBD2 (6 bases). The CDR3 is 12 residues long. Trimming removed 7 bases at V and 5 bases at J, with 9 bases between. Germline lookup yields CDR1 SGHTA and CDR2 FQGTGA. CDR3 in amino acids: CASKAGNNEQFF. As DNA, the CDR3 is TGTGCCAGCAAGGCGGGGAACAATGAGCAGTTCTTC. Full variable domain (rest looked up from reference TRBV7-3 and TRBJ2-1): GAGVSQTPSNKVTEKGKYVELRCDPISGHTALYWYRQSLGQGPEFLIYFQGTGAADDSGLPNDRFFAVRPEGSVSTLKIQRTERGDSAVYLCASKAGNNEQFFGPGTRLTVL.

The rearrangement uses TRBV7-9 and TRBJ2-1, with 11 bases that match TRBD2. Germline lookup yields CDR1 SEHNR and CDR2 FQNEAQ (reference sequence). The junction had 18 bases not matched to a gene; V was cut back by 4 bases and J by 7 bases. The CDR3 is 19 residues long. In DNA, the CDR3 is TGTGCCAGCAGCTCTGTCCCGGGACTAGCGGAGGATATGAGGAATGAGCAGTTCTTC. This translates into CASSSVPGLAEDMRNEQFF.

The CDR3 DNA is TGTGCCAGTAAAGGGGTCAGGGTAAGACCGAACACTGAAGCTTTCTTT. This sequence encodes CASKGVRVRPNTEAFF. The V gene is TRBV27, the J gene TRBJ1-1; possible D gene TRBD1, 5 bases. The CDR3 is 16 amino acids. Trimming took off 9 bases at V and 1 base at J, with 21 bases between the two ends. Germline CDR1 reads MNHEY; CDR2 reads SMNVEV (reference sequence).